This T cell receptor (beta chain) was identified during a study of CD8+CD57+ T cells in acquired aplastic anemia. CDR3 and TCR beta VDJ profiling relied on a genomic DNA template. Using its own MiXCR run on the reads, TCRdb lists one record per CDR3 protein. Among 150,000 to 200,000 distinct CDR3 sequences, approximately 48% were seen once, and the ten largest hold about 1.8%. The CDR3 has 15 residues. The germline gives CDR1 ENHRY, CDR2 SYGVKD. V lost 4 bases, J lost 2 bases, and 13 bases lay in between. Patients selected for sequencing had displayed CD8+CD57+ cell expansion by flow cytometry. This sequence was found in a human donor with aplastic anemia. The V gene is TRBV10-3, the J gene TRBJ2-3; D might be TRBD1 (5 bases). The material sequenced was sorted CD4+, CD8+, or CD8+CD57+ T cells (not recorded which) from PBMCs. The CDR3 loop reads CAISGAGAITDTQYF. The CDR3 DNA is TGTGCCATCAGTGGGGCTGGGGCAATCACAGATACGCAGTATTTT.